The clone carrying this T cell receptor beta chain has a count of ten or more. The antigen remains undetermined. Researchers prepared the TCRbeta library using unique molecular identifiers, the study reports. TCRdb independently ran MiXCR on the PCR reads; one entry per CDR3 protein. The data show 15,000 or so distinct CDR3 sequences, about 4.7% seen once. The CDR3 runs 16 residues. V dropped 0 bases and J dropped 2; count of bases not matched to a gene: 6. Germline V gives CDR1 MGHRA, CDR2 YSYEKL. This entry is derived from a study of T-cell reconstitution after alpha-beta-depleted transplantation in children. Findings of the study overall: At around two months after transplant, the alpha-beta T cells were reportedly derived from several hundred expanded clones that came from non-depleted graft cells. Recipient T cells and thymic progenitors that survived were the source of the high TCRbeta diversity seen at day 60 in some patients.

J is TRBJ1-1 and V is TRBV4-1; TRBD1 matches 7 bases. This sequence was found in a boy younger than 18 with acute lymphoblastic leukemia, due to receive a stem cell transplant. The sample was PBMCs, taken before TCRalphabeta/CD19-depleted stem cell transplant. The CDR3, as DNA: TGCGCCAGCAGCCAAGAAACTGACAGGGCTAACACTGAAGCTTTCTTT. It yields the protein CASSQETDRANTEAFF.